What follows is one T cell receptor (beta chain) and its context. Its target is unknown. Germline values: CDR1 LNHDA, CDR2 SQIVND (reference sequence). The CDR3 has 15 amino acids. The ends lost 6 bases at V and 4 bases at J; junction bases unmatched: 6. These data are taken from a study of metastatic and nonmetastatic thyroid tumors. Broader study findings: The study reportedly found significantly higher TCR beta diversity in malignant thyroid tumors than benign nodules, in blood and tumor.

Per the study methods: Clinicopathological groups supplied CDR3 differences that were used to build a distant-metastasis classifier for papillary thyroid cancer. With MiXCR, TCRdb reprocessed the PCR reads. TCRdb's processing, not the authors' own work, is the source of the V and J calls. The sample has approximately 60,000 clones, 25% to 35% seen once. All patients reached thyroid surgery having received no treatment beforehand. V and J are TRBV19 and TRBJ2-7; 13 nucleotides match TRBD2. Sequenced sample: blood. The TCR was taken from a female donor with papillary thyroid cancer or a benign thyroid nodule (not recorded which). Some clones in this sample may be carry-over from other donors' samples. CDR3: CASRPTSGRMYEQYF. CDR3 nucleotide sequence: TGTGCCAGTAGGCCGACTAGCGGGAGGATGTACGAGCAGTACTTC.